This T cell receptor (beta chain) emerged from a study of CD8+CD57+ T cells in acquired aplastic anemia. Turning to the study itself: DNA recovered from sorted CD4+ and CD8+ cells had a mean of about 3.5 ug. General study results and limits: The study found no significant CD8+ Simpson's diversity difference between patients and controls. Patients had fewer than 35 CD8+ CDR3 sequences in common with controls (the shared set).

This clonotype has only one observation. What it binds is unknown. Trimming removed 3 bases at V and 4 bases at J, with 10 bases between. This CDR3 has 13 residues. Germline CDR1 is SGHDN and CDR2 is FVKESK. CDR3 and TCR beta VDJ profiling relied on genomic DNA as the template. TCRdb processed the reads anew with MiXCR; each CDR3 protein has one entry. The table lists just over 400,000 distinct CDR3 sequences, roughly 64% of them singletons. Sample: sorted CD4+, CD8+, or CD8+CD57+ T cells (not recorded which) from PBMCs. V usage is TRBV14 and J usage is TRBJ2-7, with D tentatively TRBD1 (6 bases). The clonotype was recovered from a human donor in good health, serving as a control. CDR3 protein: CASSHGQGYEQYF. The CDR3 region has the DNA TGTGCCAGCAGCCACGGGCAGGGGTACGAGCAGTACTTC.